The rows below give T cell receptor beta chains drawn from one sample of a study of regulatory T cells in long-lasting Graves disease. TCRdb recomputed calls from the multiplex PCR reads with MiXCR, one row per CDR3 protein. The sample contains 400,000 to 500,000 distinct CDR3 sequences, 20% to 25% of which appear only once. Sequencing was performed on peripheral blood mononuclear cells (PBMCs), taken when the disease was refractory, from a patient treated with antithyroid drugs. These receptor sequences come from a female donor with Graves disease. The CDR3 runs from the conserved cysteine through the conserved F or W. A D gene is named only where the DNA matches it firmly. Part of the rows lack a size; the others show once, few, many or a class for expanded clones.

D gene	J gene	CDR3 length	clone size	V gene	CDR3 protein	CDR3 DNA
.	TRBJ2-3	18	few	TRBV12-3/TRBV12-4	CASSLGAGRGFFTDTQYF	TGTGCCAGCAGTTTGGGCGCGGGCAGGGGATTCTTCACAGATACGCAGTATTTT
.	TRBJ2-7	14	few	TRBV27	CASSFRGSANEQYF	TGTGCCAGCAGTTTTCGGGGGTCCGCGAACGAGCAGTACTTC
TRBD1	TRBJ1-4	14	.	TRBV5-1	CANSSQTGGGKLFF	TGCGCCAACAGCTCGCAAACAGGGGGAGGAAAACTGTTTTTT
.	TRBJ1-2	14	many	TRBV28	CASSSGTINYGYTF	TGTGCCAGCAGTTCCGGGACAATTAACTATGGCTACACCTTC
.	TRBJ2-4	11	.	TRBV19	CASSPGPIQYF	TGTGCCAGTAGTCCCGGACCCATTCAGTACTTC
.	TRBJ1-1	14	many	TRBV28	CASSLLQGDTEAFF	TGTGCCAGCAGTTTACTGCAGGGAGACACTGAAGCTTTCTTT
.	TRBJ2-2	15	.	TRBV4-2	CASSQDDPNTGELFF	TGTGCCAGCAGCCAAGATGACCCTAACACCGGGGAGCTGTTTTTT
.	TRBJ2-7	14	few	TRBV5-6	CASSLFGHFYEQYF	TGTGCCAGCAGCTTATTCGGACACTTCTACGAGCAGTACTTC
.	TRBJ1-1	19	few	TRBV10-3	CAISELRTAPGRYDTEAFF	TGTGCCATCAGTGAGCTCCGGACGGCTCCCGGTCGGTACGACACTGAAGCTTTCTTT
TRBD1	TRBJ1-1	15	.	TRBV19	CASISGLQGGTEAFF	TGTGCCAGTATTTCGGGGCTACAGGGGGGGACTGAAGCTTTCTTT
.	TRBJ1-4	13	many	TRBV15	CATSRGTNEKLFF	TGTGCCACCAGCAGAGGGACTAATGAAAAACTGTTTTTT
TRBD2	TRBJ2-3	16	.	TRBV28	CASSLLAGGLSDTQYF	TGTGCCAGCAGTCTCCTAGCGGGGGGGCTCTCAGATACGCAGTATTTT
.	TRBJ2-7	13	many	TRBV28	CALSGQPLGEQYF	TGTGCCCTCAGCGGGCAGCCCCTTGGGGAGCAGTACTTC
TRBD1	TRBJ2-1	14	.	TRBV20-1	CSASRGQTYNEQFF	TGCAGTGCTTCGAGGGGACAGACATACAATGAGCAGTTCTTC
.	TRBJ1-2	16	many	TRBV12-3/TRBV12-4	CASSLERTLGLYGYTF	TGTGCCAGCAGTTTAGAAAGGACCTTGGGGCTCTATGGCTACACCTTC
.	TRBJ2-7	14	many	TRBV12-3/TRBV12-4	CASSPDGNSYEQYF	TGTGCCAGCAGCCCGGACGGAAACTCCTACGAGCAGTACTTC
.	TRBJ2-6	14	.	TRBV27	CASRQSSGANVLTF	TGTGCCAGCAGACAATCCTCTGGGGCCAACGTCCTGACTTTC
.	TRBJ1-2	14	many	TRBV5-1	CASRSEEYYGDYTF	TGCGCCAGCAGGTCGGAGGAGTATTATGGGGACTACACCTTC
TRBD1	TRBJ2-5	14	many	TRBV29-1	CSVEVRTGVETQYF	TGCAGCGTTGAAGTCCGGACAGGGGTGGAGACCCAGTACTTC
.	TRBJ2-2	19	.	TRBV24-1	CATSDFWGLAAPNTGELFF	TGTGCCACCAGTGATTTTTGGGGGCTGGCAGCCCCAAACACCGGGGAGCTGTTTTTT
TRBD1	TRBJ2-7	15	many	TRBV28	CASIKDGDRAYEQYF	TGTGCCAGCATCAAAGACGGGGACAGAGCCTACGAGCAGTACTTC
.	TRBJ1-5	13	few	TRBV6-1	CASSGSGNQPQHF	TGTGCCAGCAGTGGGTCGGGCAATCAGCCCCAGCATTTT
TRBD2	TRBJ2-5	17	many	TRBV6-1	CASRMRVGLAEQETQYF	TGTGCCAGCAGAATGCGAGTGGGACTAGCGGAACAAGAGACCCAGTACTTC
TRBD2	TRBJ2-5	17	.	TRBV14	CASSQDQVAGYQETQYF	TGTGCCAGCAGCCAAGATCAGGTAGCGGGTTACCAAGAGACCCAGTACTTC
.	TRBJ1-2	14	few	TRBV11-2	CASSFGRAAVGYTF	TGTGCCAGCAGCTTCGGACGGGCGGCGGTGGGCTACACCTTC
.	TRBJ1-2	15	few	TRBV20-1	CSARDRRGHNYGYTF	TGCAGTGCTAGAGATCGTCGCGGCCATAACTATGGCTACACCTTC
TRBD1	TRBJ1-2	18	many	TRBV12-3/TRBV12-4	CASSPIPGGPPRDYGYTF	TGTGCCAGCAGTCCGATTCCAGGGGGACCACCCAGGGACTATGGCTACACCTTC
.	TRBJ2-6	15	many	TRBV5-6	CASSSRLPGANVLTF	TGTGCCAGCAGCTCTAGGCTGCCTGGGGCCAACGTCCTGACTTTC
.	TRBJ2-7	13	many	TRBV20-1	CSARAFFSYEQYF	TGCAGTGCTAGAGCCTTTTTTTCCTACGAGCAGTACTTC
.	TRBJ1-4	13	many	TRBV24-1	CATSGGSNEKLFF	TGTGCCACCAGTGGTGGGAGCAATGAAAAACTGTTTTTT
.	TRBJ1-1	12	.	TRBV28	CASNSANTEAFF	TGTGCCAGCAATTCGGCAAACACTGAAGCTTTCTTT
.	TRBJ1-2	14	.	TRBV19	CATKIRREGYGYTF	TGTGCCACCAAAATCAGGCGCGAAGGGTATGGCTACACCTTC
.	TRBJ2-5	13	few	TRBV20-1	CSASEGGQETQYF	TGCAGTGCCTCCGAGGGGGGACAAGAGACCCAGTACTTC
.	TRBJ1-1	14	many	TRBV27	CASTPTPMNTEAFF	TGTGCCAGCACCCCAACCCCGATGAACACTGAAGCTTTCTTT
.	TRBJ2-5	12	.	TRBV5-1	CASGTTGETQYF	TGCGCCTCAGGGACCACGGGGGAGACCCAGTACTTC
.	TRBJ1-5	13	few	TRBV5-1	CASSLGPGQPQHF	TGCGCCAGCAGCTTAGGGCCCGGGCAGCCCCAGCATTTT
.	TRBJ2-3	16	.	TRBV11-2	CASSPPQSARGDTQYF	TGTGCCAGCAGCCCCCCCCAAAGCGCCCGCGGGGATACGCAGTATTTT
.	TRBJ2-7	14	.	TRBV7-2	CASRPGTWDYEQYF	TGTGCCAGCAGACCCGGGACTTGGGACTACGAGCAGTACTTC
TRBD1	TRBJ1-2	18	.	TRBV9	CASSVASGTGRGNYGYTF	TGTGCCAGCAGCGTAGCCAGCGGGACAGGGAGGGGTAACTATGGCTACACCTTC
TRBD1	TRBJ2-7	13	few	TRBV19	CASSIGTGEEQYF	TGTGCCAGTAGTATAGGGACAGGTGAAGAGCAGTACTTC
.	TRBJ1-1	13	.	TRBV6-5	CASSYDLGTEAFF	TGTGCCAGCAGTTACGATTTGGGCACTGAAGCTTTCTTT
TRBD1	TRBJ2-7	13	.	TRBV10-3	CALSDRERSEQYF	TGTGCCCTTTCGGACAGGGAAAGGTCCGAGCAGTACTTC